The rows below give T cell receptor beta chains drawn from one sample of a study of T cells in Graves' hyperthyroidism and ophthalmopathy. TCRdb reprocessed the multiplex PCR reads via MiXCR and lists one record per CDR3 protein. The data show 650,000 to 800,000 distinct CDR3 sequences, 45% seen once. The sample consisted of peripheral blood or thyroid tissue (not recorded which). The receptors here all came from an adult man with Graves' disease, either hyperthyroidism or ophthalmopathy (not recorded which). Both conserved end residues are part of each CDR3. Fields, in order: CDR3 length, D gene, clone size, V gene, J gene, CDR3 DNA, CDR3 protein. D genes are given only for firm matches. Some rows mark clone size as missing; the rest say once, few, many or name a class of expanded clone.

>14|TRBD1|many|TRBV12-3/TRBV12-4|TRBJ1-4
TGTGCCAGCAGTTTCGGACAGGAGGGTGAAAAACTGTTTTTT
CASSFGQEGEKLFF
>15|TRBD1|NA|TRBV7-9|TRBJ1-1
TGTGCCAGCAGCTTTTACGCGGACAGGGGCTATGAAGCTTTCTTT
CASSFYADRGYEAFF
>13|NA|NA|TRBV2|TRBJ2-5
TGTGCCTTGGCGAGCGGGTGGTCCGAGACCCAGTACTTC
CALASGWSETQYF
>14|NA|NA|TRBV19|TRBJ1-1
TGTGCCAGTAGTTCTCGACAGACGAACACTGAAGCTTTCTTT
CASSSRQTNTEAFF
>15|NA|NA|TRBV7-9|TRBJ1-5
TGTGCCAGCAGCTTAGCGATAGGGCGGAATCAGCCCCAGCATTTT
CASSLAIGRNQPQHF
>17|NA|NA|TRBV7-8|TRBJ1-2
TGTGCCAGCAGCTTGATTGGTAGTGAGGGGTCGGGCTATGGCTACACCTTC
CASSLIGSEGSGYGYTF
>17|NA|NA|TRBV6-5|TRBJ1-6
TGTGCCAGCAGTTACTCGGAACAAAGGGACTTAAATTCACCCCTCCACTTT
CASSYSEQRDLNSPLHF
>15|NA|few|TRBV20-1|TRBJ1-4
TGCAGTGCTAGAAGGGACGGGGTCTTGAATGAAAAACTGTTTTTT
CSARRDGVLNEKLFF
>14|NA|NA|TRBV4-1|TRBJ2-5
TGCGCCAGCAGCCAAGAACAGACCCAAGAGACCCAGTACTTC
CASSQEQTQETQYF
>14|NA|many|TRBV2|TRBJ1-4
TGTGCCAGCAGTATTCGCAGAACTGATGAAAAACTGTTTTTT
CASSIRRTDEKLFF
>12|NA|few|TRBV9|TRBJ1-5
TGTGCCAGCGGCCCAGGGACCCAGCCCCAGCATTTT
CASGPGTQPQHF
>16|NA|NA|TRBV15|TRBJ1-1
TGTGCCACCAGCCCCCGGGTTGACAGGAGCCGAACTGAAGCTTTCTTT
CATSPRVDRSRTEAFF
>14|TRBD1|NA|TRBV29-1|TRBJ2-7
TGCAGCCAACCGGGACAGGGGTCGACCTACGAGCAGTACTTC
CSQPGQGSTYEQYF
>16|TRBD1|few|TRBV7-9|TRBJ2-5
TGTGCCAGCAGCCCCAGACAGGGGAGAACGCAAGAGACCCAGTACTTC
CASSPRQGRTQETQYF
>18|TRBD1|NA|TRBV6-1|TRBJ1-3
TGTGCCAGCAGTCCCAATAACAGGGGACTGAGCGCGCGGAACACCATATATTTT
CASSPNNRGLSARNTIYF
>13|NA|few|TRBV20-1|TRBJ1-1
TGCAGTGCTAGGCGACAGTTATCCACTGAAGCTTTCTTT
CSARRQLSTEAFF
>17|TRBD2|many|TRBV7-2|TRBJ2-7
TGTGCCAGCAGCTTAGTGGGGACTAGCGGAGCCCAAGCCGAGCAGTACTTC
CASSLVGTSGAQAEQYF
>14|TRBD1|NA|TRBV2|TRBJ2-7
TGTGCCAGCAGTGAAGCGCCAGGGGGCGACGAGCAGTACTTC
CASSEAPGGDEQYF
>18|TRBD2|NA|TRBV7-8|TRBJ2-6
TGTGCCAGCAGTTACTCGGGGGGGCCTAGCTCTGGGGCCAACGTCCTGACTTTC
CASSYSGGPSSGANVLTF
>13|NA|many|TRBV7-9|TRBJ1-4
TGTGCCAGCAGCTTAGGGGGGATGGAAAAACTGTTTTTT
CASSLGGMEKLFF
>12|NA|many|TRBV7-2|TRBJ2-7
TGTGCCAGCAGGGGAGAGGCGGCCGAGCAGTACTTC
CASRGEAAEQYF
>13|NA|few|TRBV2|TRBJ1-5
TGTGCCAGCAGCGTGGGGGGAGAACAGCCCCAGCATTTT
CASSVGGEQPQHF
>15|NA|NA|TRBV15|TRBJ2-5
TGTGCCACCAGCAGAGATTTGGCGGCCGAAGAGACCCAGTACTTC
CATSRDLAAEETQYF
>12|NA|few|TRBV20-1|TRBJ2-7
TGCAGTGCTGCAAAAGACAGCTACGAGCAGTACTTC
CSAAKDSYEQYF
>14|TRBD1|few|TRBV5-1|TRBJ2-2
TGCGCCAGCAGACCACAGGGGGACACCGGGGAGCTGTTTTTT
CASRPQGDTGELFF
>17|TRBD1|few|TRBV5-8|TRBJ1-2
TGTGCCAGCAGCTTGTCCCGAGGGGGCGCCCATAACTATGGCTACACCTTC
CASSLSRGGAHNYGYTF
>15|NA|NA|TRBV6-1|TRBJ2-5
TGTGCCAGCAGTGCAAGCAGGGGCGCCCAAGAGACCCAGTACTTC
CASSASRGAQETQYF
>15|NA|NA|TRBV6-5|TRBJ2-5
TGTGCCATCAGTTACTACTCGGGACTGGGAGAGACCCAGTACTTC
CAISYYSGLGETQYF
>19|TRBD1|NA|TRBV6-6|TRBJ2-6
TGTGCCAGCAGTCTCGACAGGGGTACCCCTTCTCTGGGGGCCAACGTCCTGACTTTC
CASSLDRGTPSLGANVLTF
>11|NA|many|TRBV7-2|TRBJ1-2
TGTGCCAGCAGCTTACTCTATGGCTACACCTTC
CASSLLYGYTF
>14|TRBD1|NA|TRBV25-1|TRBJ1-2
TGTGCCAGCACCCTTGGACAGGGGGGATATGGCTACACCTTC
CASTLGQGGYGYTF
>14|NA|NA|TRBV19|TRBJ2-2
TGTGCCAGTAGCACGGGAGTTGTCACCGGGGAGCTGTTTTTT
CASSTGVVTGELFF
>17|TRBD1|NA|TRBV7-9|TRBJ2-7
TGTGCCAGCAGCCCATCTCCTGGGACAGATCTGTGGTACGAGCAGTACTTC
CASSPSPGTDLWYEQYF
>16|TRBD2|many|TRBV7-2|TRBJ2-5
TGTGCCAGCAGCTTAGGACTAGCGGGGGGGCAAGAGACCCAGTACTTC
CASSLGLAGGQETQYF
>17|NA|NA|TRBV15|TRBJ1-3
TGTGCCACCAGCAGTCGTCCAGTACCCAACCCTGGAAACACCATATATTTT
CATSSRPVPNPGNTIYF
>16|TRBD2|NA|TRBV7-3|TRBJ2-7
TGTGCCAGCAGCCAAGAACCGACTAGCGGGAGTGACGAGCAGTACTTC
CASSQEPTSGSDEQYF
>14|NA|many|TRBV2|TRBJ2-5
TGTGCCAGCAGTGAAAGAGAAACCGCAGAGACCCAGTACTTC
CASSERETAETQYF
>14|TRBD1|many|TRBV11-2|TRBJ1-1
TGTGCCAGCAGCTCTCGGACAGGGGGCACTGAAGCTTTCTTT
CASSSRTGGTEAFF
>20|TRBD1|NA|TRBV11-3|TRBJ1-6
TGTGCCAGCAGCTTCTGCCGGGACAGGGAAGGGGTAGCGCCGAATTCACCCCTCCACTTT
CASSFCRDREGVAPNSPLHF
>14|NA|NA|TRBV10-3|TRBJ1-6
TGTGCCATCAGTGAGTCAGGGATGGATTCACCCCTCCACTTT
CAISESGMDSPLHF